Each of the 16 T cell receptor beta chains below was sequenced from the same sample in a study of monozygotic twins with cystic fibrosis. Generated by immunoSEQ multiplex PCR, the TCRdb table keeps only in-frame clones and is missing some. The sample lists about 32,000 clones, 95% to 98% occurring once. The sample was blood. The receptor source for this set is a girl aged 2-15 years with cystic fibrosis.

This clone appeared a single time. The rearrangement links TRBV29-1 to TRBJ1-3; D is uncertain. The germline V gene encodes CDR1 SQVTM and CDR2 ANQGSEA. The V end lost 4 bases, the J end lost 2 bases, and 9 bases lay between the germline ends. CDR3 length: 13 residues. The CDR3 DNA reads TGCAGCGTTGGTTATGGGGCTGGAAACACCATATATTTT. Protein: CSVGYGAGNTIYF.

The chain uses TRBV9 and TRBJ1-1; unclear D gene. The CDR3 has 14 amino acids. V was pared by 3 bases and J by 2 bases, with 11 bases between. Germline values: CDR1 SGDLS, CDR2 YYNGEE. The CDR3 DNA is TGTGCCAGCAGCGGGTCGGCAGTTAACACTGAAGCTTTCTTT. Its translation is CASSGSAVNTEAFF.

This clone has just one count. The chain recombines TRBV11-2 with TRBJ1-4, with 8 bases fitting TRBD1. V lost 4 bases and J lost 4; bases outside the gene matches: 8. Germline V CDR1 and CDR2: SGHAT, FQNNGV. The CDR3 has 16 amino acids. In DNA, the CDR3 is TGTGCCAGCAGCTCTCTCCGGACAGGGCTTAATGAAAAACTGTTTTTT. It codes for CASSSLRTGLNEKLFF.

This chain connects TRBV4-1 to TRBJ2-7, with D possibly TRBD1 on 5 matching bases. V was cut by 0 bases and J by 3 bases, with 9 bases left in between. The CDR3 has 14 residues. The germline V gene has CDR1 MGHRA and CDR2 YSYEKL. CDR3 sequence (DNA): TGCGCCAGCAGCCAAGAAGGGGCAGTCTACGAGCAGTACTTC. Its translation: CASSQEGAVYEQYF.

The V and J genes are TRBV7-9 and TRBJ2-2; D not certain. CDR1 is SEHNR and CDR2 is FQNEAQ in the germline V gene (reference sequence). This CDR3 spans 12 amino acids. The V end lost 5 bases, the J end lost 6 bases, and 7 bases lay between the germline ends. The CDR3 loop reads CASSPLPGELFF. Written as DNA, the CDR3 is TGTGCCAGCAGCCCCCTCCCCGGGGAGCTGTTTTTT.

The rearrangement joins TRBV4-1 to TRBJ1-5, with a weak D call TRBD1 (5 bases). The length of the CDR3 is 16 residues. The V gene lost 1 base and the J gene lost 4 bases, with 14 bases spanning the gap. Germline V gene data show CDR1 as MGHRA and CDR2 as YSYEKL. The CDR3 loop is CASSQGGAVGNQPQHF. CDR3 DNA sequence: TGCGCCAGCAGCCAAGGCGGGGCGGTGGGAAATCAGCCCCAGCATTTT.

V usage is TRBV19 and J usage is TRBJ1-2; D possibly corresponds to TRBD1 (6 bases). CDR3 length equals 12 residues. V shed 7 bases and J shed 7 bases, with 13 bases lying between them. The germline V gene has CDR1 LNHDA and CDR2 SQIVND (reference sequence). The CDR3 nucleotides read TGTGCCAGTACTAACAGGGATCCTGGCTACACCTTC. The encoded protein is CASTNRDPGYTF.

The gene calls are TRBV29-1 and TRBJ1-1, with a weak D call TRBD1 (6 bases). Deletions cut 2 bases from V and 3 bases from J, with 10 bases between. The CDR3 runs to 13 residues. Germline assignment: CDR1 SQVTM and CDR2 ANQGSEA. CDR3 in DNA: TGCAGCGTTGAAAACAGGGCGGACACTGAAGCTTTCTTT. This gives the protein CSVENRADTEAFF.

This chain joins TRBV7-9 and TRBJ2-5, with 9 positions matching TRBD1. This CDR3 has 15 amino acids. The germline CDR1 and CDR2 sequences are SEHNR and FQNEAQ (reference sequence). Trimming at V came to 5 bases and at J to 5 bases, leaving 9 bases not matched to a gene. The CDR3 sequence is CASSRPTGGEETQYF. CDR3 nucleotides: TGTGCCAGCAGCCGCCCGACAGGGGGTGAGGAGACCCAGTACTTC.

This sequence joins TRBV15 and TRBJ2-7, with D perhaps being TRBD1 or TRBD2 (5 bases each). Deletions cut 3 bases from V and 3 bases from J, with 6 bases between. Per the germline V gene, CDR1 is LNHNV and CDR2 is YYDKDF (reference sequence). The CDR3 extends over 12 amino acids. As DNA, the CDR3 is TGTGCCACCAGCAGTGGGGGCTACGAGCAGTACTTC. Its translation: CATSSGGYEQYF.

V is TRBV27 and J is TRBJ1-1; tentatively, D is TRBD1 (5 bases). Trimming stripped 4 bases from V and 3 bases from J, with 18 bases between. CDR3 size: 16 residues. Per the germline V gene, CDR1 is MNHEY and CDR2 is SMNVEV (reference sequence). CDR3 residues: CASSSLAGLFDTEAFF. CDR3 sequence (DNA): TGTGCCAGCAGTTCACTCGCAGGGTTGTTCGACACTGAAGCTTTCTTT.

The chain links TRBV30 to TRBJ1-2; 8 nucleotides align to TRBD1. Germline-derived CDR1 and CDR2 are GTSNPN and SVGIG (reference sequence). With 5 bases clipped from V and 5 bases from J, the junction kept 7 bases outside the gene matches. The CDR3 is 13 amino acids. CDR3 coding DNA: TGTGCCTGGCGGGGACAGGCTACTTATGGCTACACCTTC. It yields the protein CAWRGQATYGYTF.

This clone has only one observation. This chain uses TRBV5-4 with TRBJ1-2; D gene ambiguous. CDR3 length: 14 residues. Between the trimmed V and J ends, which lost 7 bases and 6 bases, there was a span of 19 bases. Per the germline V gene, CDR1 is SGHNT and CDR2 is YYREEE (reference sequence). CDR3 amino acids: CASPEPGQVNGYTF. DNA for the CDR3: TGTGCCAGCCCAGAGCCGGGTCAGGTAAATGGCTACACCTTC.

The chain carries TRBV30 and TRBJ2-2; D uncertain. The germline V and J ends were trimmed by 1 base and 0 bases, with 6 bases remaining between them. This CDR3 has 14 residues. Germline CDR1 and CDR2: GTSNPN and SVGIG (reference sequence). Written as DNA, the CDR3 is TGTGCCTGGAGTGGGGCCCCGAACACCGGGGAGCTGTTTTTT. The encoded protein is CAWSGAPNTGELFF.

V is TRBV19 and J is TRBJ1-1, with no clear D. CDR1 LNHDA and CDR2 SQIVND come from the germline V gene (reference sequence). The CDR3 totals 17 residues. Trimming removed 1 base at V and 5 bases at J, with 20 bases between. The CDR3 nucleotides are TGTGCCAGTAGTATAGGCTACCTTCAGTCGACTGGGACTGAAGCTTTCTTT. This gives the protein CASSIGYLQSTGTEAFF.

V gene TRBV19 combines with J gene TRBJ2-3; possibly TRBD1 for D (6 bases). CDR1 and CDR2 from the germline V gene are LNHDA and SQIVND (reference sequence). Trimming removed 5 bases from V and 4 bases from J, with 13 bases in between. This CDR3 is built from 14 residues. As DNA, the CDR3 is TGTGCCAGTAGTGAACACAGGGAAGCAGATACGCAGTATTTT. This codes for CASSEHREADTQYF.